Below, 2 T cell receptor beta chains from the same sample are listed, as sequenced in a study of cytomegalovirus exposure and HLA in healthy donors. This PCR relied on a set of 60 Vbeta primers and 13 Jbeta primers. TCRdb keeps only in-frame clones here, not all; method: immunoSEQ multiplex PCR. The data show approximately 200,000 clones, with 70% to 80% seen just once and roughly 1.5% held by the top ten. The sequencing sample was made of PBMCs. The receptors derive from a girl between 5 and 17 years old in good health and CMV-seropositive.

V and J are TRBV7-8 and TRBJ1-3; TRBD1 is a possible D gene (5 bases). Germline loops: CDR1 SGHVS, CDR2 FQNEAQ. The CDR3 is 14 residues long. Trimming shortened V by 3 bases and J by 4 bases, and 10 bases separated the two germline ends. CDR3 loop: CASSFGGEGNTIYF. DNA of the CDR3: TGTGCCAGCAGCTTCGGGGGAGAAGGAAACACCATATATTTT. The entire variable domain, with the rest obtained from reference TRBV7-8 and TRBJ1-3, is as follows: GAGVSQSPRYKVAKRGQDVALRCDPISGHVSLFWYQQALGQGPEFLTYFQNEAQLDKSGLPSDRFFAERPEGSVSTLKIQRTQQEDSAVYLCASSFGGEGNTIYFGEGSWLTVV.

The V and J genes are TRBV6-1 and TRBJ1-4, with 7 bases matching TRBD1. The CDR3 extends over 13 amino acids. The V and J ends lost 10 bases and 8 bases, in that order; junction bases with no gene match: 10. The V gene's germline CDR1 is MNHNS and CDR2 SASEGT. The CDR3 spells CAILTGSYEKLFF. DNA of the CDR3: TGTGCCATACTGACAGGGAGTTACGAAAAACTGTTTTTT.